The 21 T cell receptor beta chains below come from one sample, sequenced in a study of cytomegalovirus exposure and HLA in healthy donors. With 60 Vbeta and 13 Jbeta primers, the PCR was carried out. Sequencing used immunoSEQ multiplex PCR; TCRdb keeps in-frame clones, though not all of them. The sample holds some 110,000 clones; 75% to 85% are singletons and the top ten take about 5.9%. Sequencing input: PBMCs. The receptors here all came from a man between 18 and 29 years old in good health and CMV-seronegative.

V and J are TRBV28 and TRBJ2-2, with 15 bases matching TRBD2. Germline V gives CDR1 MDHEN, CDR2 SYDVKM. The V and J ends lost 6 bases and 3 bases, in that order; junction bases with no gene match: 14. The CDR3 totals 20 residues. The CDR3 sequence is CASSFGGRTSGRADTGELFF. The DNA of the CDR3 is TGTGCCAGCAGCTTCGGGGGAAGGACTAGCGGGAGGGCCGACACCGGGGAGCTGTTTTTT.

The V gene is TRBV4-3, the J gene TRBJ2-5; tentatively, D is TRBD2 (6 bases). Trimming removed 1 base at V and 5 bases at J, with 11 bases between. CDR3 size: 14 residues. From germline, CDR1 is LGHNA and CDR2 YSLEER. DNA of the CDR3: TGCGCCAGCAGCCAAGTTGGCGGGACGGAGACCCAGTACTTC. Its translation is CASSQVGGTETQYF.

The CDR3 reads CASSVGAGGKGSGANVLTF. CDR3 coding DNA: TGTGCCAGCAGCGTAGGGGCAGGGGGAAAGGGCTCTGGGGCCAACGTCCTGACTTTC. The genes are TRBV9 and TRBJ2-6; 7 bases agree with TRBD1. V gave up 0 bases and J gave up 0 bases; unmatched junction bases: 9. The CDR3 loop spans 19 amino acids. Germline values: CDR1 SGDLS, CDR2 YYNGEE.

This chain joins TRBV5-1 and TRBJ2-7; D ambiguous. The CDR3 sequence is 13 residues long. Trimming left V 0 bases short and J 1 base short, with 5 bases between. Germline loops: CDR1 SGHRS, CDR2 YFSETQ. The CDR3: CASSLDISYEQYF. CDR3 sequence (DNA): TGCGCCAGCAGCTTGGACATTTCCTACGAGCAGTACTTC.

The rearrangement uses TRBV25-1 and TRBJ2-2; TRBD1 matches 8 bases. Germline-derived CDR1 and CDR2 are MGHDK and SYGVNS. This CDR3 contains 14 residues. V shed 5 bases, J shed 3 bases, and the junction held 2 bases outside the gene matches. This CDR3 reads CASSPGGDTGELFF. The CDR3 DNA reads as TGTGCCAGCAGTCCAGGGGGCGACACCGGGGAGCTGTTTTTT.

The chain joins TRBV19 to TRBJ1-5; possibly TRBD1 for D (5 bases). There are 15 residues in the CDR3. V lost 9 bases, J lost 0 bases, and 15 bases lay in between. CDR1 and CDR2 (germline): LNHDA, SQIVND (reference sequence). The CDR3 DNA follows: TGTGCCAGCCTCACGCGGGGGAATAGCAATCAGCCCCAGCATTTT. This sequence encodes CASLTRGNSNQPQHF. Filled out from reference TRBV19 and TRBJ1-5, the complete variable domain reads DGGITQSPKYLFRKEGQNVTLSCEQNLNHDAMYWYRQDPGQGLRLIYYSQIVNDFQKGDIAEGYSVSREKKESFPLTVTSAQKNPTAFYLCASLTRGNSNQPQHFGDGTRLSIL.

V is TRBV28 and J is TRBJ2-1; TRBD1 agrees at 10 bases. Per the germline V gene, CDR1 is MDHEN and CDR2 is SYDVKM. After removal of 5 bases from V and 8 bases from J, the junction contained 9 bases not matched to a gene. CDR3 size: 15 residues. In DNA, the CDR3 is TGTGCCAGCAGTCCCGGGCGGACAGGGGGTGATGAGCAGTTCTTC. Its translation: CASSPGRTGGDEQFF.

This clone has a handful of counts. The CDR3 loop is CAISTGESGELFF. CDR3 bases: TGTGCCATCAGCACAGGGGAGTCCGGGGAGCTGTTTTTT. The chain couples TRBV10-3 to TRBJ2-2; 7 bases are shared with TRBD1. With V trimmed by 6 bases and J by 6 bases, 4 bases remained unmatched. Germline V gene lookup returns CDR1 ENHRY and CDR2 SYGVKD. The CDR3 covers 13 residues.

V is TRBV30 and J is TRBJ2-7, with TRBD2 matching 12 bases. The CDR3 length is 13 residues. From germline, CDR1 is GTSNPN and CDR2 SVGIG (reference sequence). The V gene end was trimmed by 0 bases and the J gene end by 7 bases; junction bases not matched to a gene: 1. The CDR3: CAWSVLAGGEQYF. CDR3 bases: TGTGCCTGGAGTGTGCTAGCGGGAGGGGAGCAGTACTTC. The complete variable domain, with remaining parts taken from reference TRBV30 and TRBJ2-7, reads SQTIHQWPATLVQPVGSPLSLECTVEGTSNPNLYWYRQAAGRGLQLLFYSVGIGQISSEVPQNLSASRPQDRQFILSSKKLLLSDSGFYLCAWSVLAGGEQYFGPGTRLTVT.

The chain uses TRBV30 and TRBJ2-7, with D possibly being TRBD1 (6 bases). Germline CDR1 is GTSNPN and CDR2 is SVGIG (reference sequence). This CDR3 spans 15 amino acids. V lost 3 bases, J lost 4 bases, and 19 bases lay in between. The CDR3 is CAWRREPGHPYEQYF. CDR3 in DNA: TGTGCCTGGAGGAGAGAACCGGGACACCCGTACGAGCAGTACTTC.

The CDR3 region is CASSSPQGGIGVQETQYF. CDR3 bases: TGTGCCAGCAGTTCACCCCAAGGGGGCATAGGGGTACAAGAGACCCAGTACTTC. This sequence joins TRBV28 and TRBJ2-5, with 7 nucleotides matching TRBD1. V gave up 4 bases and J gave up 2 bases; unmatched junction bases: 16. CDR1 is MDHEN and CDR2 is SYDVKM in the germline V gene. This CDR3 has 18 residues.

A few counts support this clone. With a much larger clone just one base away, this may be a read error. The same CDR3 arises from other DNA sequences in this sample as well. The CDR3 sequence: CASSQGASSGANVLTF. The CDR3 nucleotides are TGCGCCAGCAGCCAAGGGGCCTCCTCTGGGGCCAACGTCCTGACTTTC. The J gene is TRBJ2-6, the V gene TRBV4-1; D unresolved. V shed 1 base and J shed 0 bases, with 7 bases lying between them. Germline V gene data show CDR1 as MGHRA and CDR2 as YSYEKL. This CDR3 spans 16 amino acids.

The V gene is TRBV27, the J gene TRBJ2-2; D is unresolved. CDR3 length: 14 amino acids. V was cut by 8 bases and J by 0 bases, with 10 bases left in between. Per germline, CDR1 MNHEY and CDR2 SMNVEV (reference sequence). CDR3 amino acids: CASHTQANTGELFF. The CDR3 nucleotides read TGTGCCAGCCATACCCAGGCGAACACCGGGGAGCTGTTTTTT.

V gene TRBV5-4 combines with J gene TRBJ2-5, with a weak D call TRBD2 (5 bases). There are 16 residues in the CDR3. V lost 4 bases to trimming and J lost 3 bases, with 19 bases between them. Germline assignment: CDR1 SGHNT and CDR2 YYREEE (reference sequence). The chain's CDR3 is CASSRFGDFGKETQYF. The CDR3 DNA reads as TGTGCCAGCAGCAGGTTCGGGGATTTTGGGAAAGAGACCCAGTACTTC.

This clone has just a few counts. V and J are TRBV27 and TRBJ2-7; 10 positions match TRBD2. The CDR3 is 14 amino acids. Trimming at V came to 1 base and at J to 12 bases, leaving 9 bases not matched to a gene. Germline V gene lookup returns CDR1 MNHEY and CDR2 SMNVEV (reference sequence). As DNA, the CDR3 is TGTGCCAGCAGTTTATTGGCTAGCGGGAGAGGCACGTACTTC. This gives the protein CASSLLASGRGTYF.

This chain connects TRBV10-1 to TRBJ2-5; perhaps TRBD2 as D (5 bases). V was shortened by 11 bases and J by 7 bases, with 26 bases between the two germline ends. The CDR3 covers 15 residues. Looked up from germline, CDR1 is WNHNN and CDR2 is SYGVQD (reference sequence). The CDR3 loop is CASQGSSRARWTQYF. The CDR3 coding sequence is TGCGCCTCCCAAGGGAGTAGTCGAGCAAGATGGACCCAGTACTTC.

In this sample, this clone turned up a few times. This chain links TRBV4-2 with TRBJ1-4, with TRBD1 identical over 12 bases. V lost 4 bases to trimming and J lost 2 bases; unmatched junction nucleotides: 2. CDR3 length: 16 residues. CDR1 LGHNA and CDR2 YNFKEQ come from the germline V gene. In nucleotides, the CDR3 is TGTGCCAGCAGCCGAGGGACAGGGGGCACTAATGAAAAACTGTTTTTT. The encoded protein is CASSRGTGGTNEKLFF.

V usage is TRBV9 and J usage is TRBJ2-1; D call uncertain. The CDR3 sequence is 14 residues long. V lost 0 bases and J lost 0, with 4 bases in between. Germline CDR1 and CDR2: SGDLS and YYNGEE. The CDR3 DNA sequence: TGTGCCAGCAGCGTAGCGGGCTCCTACAATGAGCAGTTCTTC. Encoded protein: CASSVAGSYNEQFF.

This chain uses TRBV10-3 with TRBJ2-7; no definite D call. The CDR3 covers 13 residues. Trimming left V 2 bases short and J 2 bases short, with 7 bases between. The germline V gene has CDR1 ENHRY and CDR2 SYGVKD. The CDR3 DNA reads TGTGCCATCAGTGAGATGGCACCCTACGAGCAGTACTTC. As protein: CAISEMAPYEQYF.

J is TRBJ1-4 and V is TRBV9; a possible D gene is TRBD1 (5 bases). The germline V gene encodes CDR1 SGDLS and CDR2 YYNGEE. CDR3 length: 16 amino acids. V was pared by 3 bases and J by 0 bases, with 12 bases between. The CDR3 DNA reads TGTGCCAGCAGCGCCCTCGACAGAGCAACTAATGAAAAACTGTTTTTT. This encodes CASSALDRATNEKLFF.

A few counts support this clone. The genes are TRBV15 and TRBJ2-1; 10 bases align to TRBD2. CDR1 is LNHNV and CDR2 is YYDKDF in the germline V gene (reference sequence). The V segment lost 0 bases and the J segment 8 bases; nucleotides outside the gene matches: 10. The CDR3 is made up of 17 amino acids. CDR3 in amino acids: CATSRDRGTSERDEQFF. The CDR3 bases are TGTGCCACCAGCAGAGATAGGGGGACTAGCGAGCGCGATGAGCAGTTCTTC.